This T cell receptor beta chain was sequenced during a study of blood T cell repertoires in COVID-19. Study-wide context: T cells, B-cell-depleted T cells, or PBMCs supplied cDNA or gDNA.

With V trimmed by 6 bases and J by 1 base, 16 bases remained unmatched. The CDR3 extends over 18 amino acids. Germline V CDR1 and CDR2: MNHEY, SMNVEV (reference sequence). The data were produced by immunoSEQ multiplex PCR, yet TCRdb's version contains in-frame clones alone and is incomplete. In the table there are some 180,000 clones, around 85% of which are singletons. The chain has TRBV27 and TRBJ1-2, with TRBD1 matching 8 bases. Sequencing was performed on peripheral blood. This receptor was taken from an older man with active or convalescent COVID-19. CDR3 loop: CASRVSLGQAPHNYGYTF. CDR3 sequence (DNA): TGTGCCAGCAGGGTCAGTCTGGGACAGGCTCCCCATAACTATGGCTACACCTTC.